Below, one TCR beta chain is given with its context. Its antigen is still unknown. No base-level quality is on record; no much larger clone is a single base apart. The treatment or condition label of this sample denotes: some 19 received Ad26.COV2.S at low or high dose, single or two shots; about 5 received placebo; per-sample allocation not given. For vaccine and placebo recipients, the sequenced repertoires came from samples collected on day 63 after the first injection. Cohort 1b enrolled some 25 adults aged 18-55 years at a single site in Boston, USA, between 29 July and 7 August 2020. Ad26.COV2.S was a replication-incompetent adenovirus type 26 vector expressing a prefusion-stabilized SARS-CoV-2 spike protein from the original Wuhan strain. V gives up 0 bases and J gives up 1 base, and the segment between their germline ends measures 18 bases. Inclusive of the bounding cysteine and phenylalanine, the CDR3 is 18 residues long. Only the CDR3 DNA is retained, 54 bases long and in frame from the first base. The germline V gene supplies CDR1 SGHDN and CDR2 FVKESK.

The immunoSEQ Assay was used to sequence TCRbeta CDR3 regions. After extraction, genomic DNA underwent amplification by bias-controlled multiplex PCR, followed by high-throughput sequencing. On the authors' methods: To quantify the absolute abundance of every unique TCRbeta CDR3 region, sequences were collapsed and filtered. T cell fraction was estimated by normalizing TCRbeta template counts to usable DNA, with usable DNA measured through amplification of reference genes found in all nucleated cells. Repertoire TCRs were annotated as SARS-CoV-2-specific by exact matching of V gene, CDR3 amino acid sequence and J gene to a known reactive TCR set. The reference SARS-CoV-2 TCR set came from MIRA and was filtered for enrichment in COVID-19-positive ImmuneCODE repertoires, removing public or cross-reactive TCRs. Using the MIRA antigens, annotated TCRs were further analysed by specific ORF or by position within an ORF. Depth was the summed frequency of annotated unique rearrangements, while breadth was defined as annotated unique rearrangements over total unique productive rearrangements. Two-sided Wilcoxon rank-sum tests were used to compare TCR breadth between groups. Drawn from immuneACCESS, this table holds only the in-frame rearrangements with V and J called that TCRdb kept. Clones are partly lost; checked studies trace under half to an unresolved V gene and leave the rest unexplained. Clone size and V and J calls were adopted from that table, with D and trimming inferred from the DNA. For this sample there are 300,000 to 350,000 clones; around 90% appear just once. Over 5% of the sample rests with the top ten.

The record originates from a study of Ad26.COV2.S vaccination and SARS-CoV-2 variants (dated by TCRdb to the early 2020s). As for the study more broadly: Vaccine-arm donors were drawn from COV1001, a multicentre, randomized, double-blind, placebo-controlled phase I-IIa trial of Ad26.COV2.S in healthy adults. Participants in the trial were split at random into five groups of five each, receiving low-dose or high-dose Ad26.COV2.S once or twice, or else placebo on both occasions. The specificity and breadth of SARS-CoV-2-reactive T cell receptors after Ad26.COV2.S vaccination were assessed by TCRbeta repertoire sequencing. Ad26.COV2.S was administered intramuscularly at 5 x 10^10 or 1 x 10^11 viral particles, either as a single shot or as two shots given 56 days apart. Throughout the experiments and outcome assessment, investigators stayed blinded to trial group allocation. A total of approximately 30 samples were included in the TCR-sequenced set, comprising around 19 Ad26.COV2.S vaccine recipients, 5 placebo recipients and 8 SARS-CoV-2 convalescent individuals.

Overall results and qualifications from the work: According to the authors, total T cell responses may have been underestimated by the TCR breadth and depth analyses. Vaccine and placebo recipients had similar non-spike TCR breadth, a finding consistent with the vaccine containing only spike. Substantial breadth of spike-specific CD8+ and CD4+ T cell responses was reported after vaccination. The study lacked the statistical power to compare responses across vaccine doses or regimens. Spike-specific TCR breadth was higher in Ad26.COV2.S recipients than in placebo recipients (P = 0.0014).

The TCR sequence derives from a person between 18 and 65 years old who received the Ad26.COV2.S COVID-19 vaccine or a placebo. Recombination linked TRBV14 to TRBJ1-1; the D region possibly corresponds to TRBD1 (5 bases align). The sequenced sample was peripheral blood, obtained in a trial of Ad26.COV2.S vaccine versus placebo. The encoded CDR3 is CASSQDLGTGPKNTEAFF. The nucleotides read TGTGCCAGCAGCCAAGATCTAGGGACCGGACCGAAGAACACTGAAGCTTTCTTT.